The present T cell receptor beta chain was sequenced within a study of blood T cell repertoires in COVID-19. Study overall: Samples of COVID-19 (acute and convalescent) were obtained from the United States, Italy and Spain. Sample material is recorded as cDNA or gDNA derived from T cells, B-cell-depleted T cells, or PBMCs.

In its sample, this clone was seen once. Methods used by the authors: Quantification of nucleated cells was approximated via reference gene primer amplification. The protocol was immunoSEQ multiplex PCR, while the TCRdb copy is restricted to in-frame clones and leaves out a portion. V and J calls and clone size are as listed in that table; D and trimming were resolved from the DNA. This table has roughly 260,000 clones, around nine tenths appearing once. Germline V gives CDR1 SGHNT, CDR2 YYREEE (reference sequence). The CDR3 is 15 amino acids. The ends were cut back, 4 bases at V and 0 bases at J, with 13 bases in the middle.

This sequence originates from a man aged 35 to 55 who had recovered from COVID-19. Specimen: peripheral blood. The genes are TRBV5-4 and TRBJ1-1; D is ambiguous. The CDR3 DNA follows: TGTGCCAGCAGCCCCCGCACGGGGATGAACACTGAAGCTTTCTTT. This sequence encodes CASSPRTGMNTEAFF.